These T cell receptor beta chains were read from a single sample in a study of T cell responses to AZD1222 COVID-19 vaccine. This table comes from immunoSEQ multiplex PCR, and its TCRdb copy is limited to in-frame clones, with some not included. Of about 170,000 clones detected, less than 95% appear once; the ten largest clones hold roughly 1.6%. The sequencing used peripheral blood, collected on day 0 of AZD1222 vaccination. The receptors come from an adult in good health. Both conserved end residues are part of each CDR3. A D gene is named only where the DNA matches it firmly. Clone sizes are given selectively: once, few, many, or a class where the clone is expanded.

v_call	j_call	clone_size	d_call	cdr3_aa	cdr3_nt
TRBV6-5	TRBJ1-2	-	-	CASRPDRSSYGYTF	TGTGCCAGCAGACCAGACAGGAGCTCCTATGGCTACACCTTC
TRBV4-2	TRBJ1-3	-	-	CASSPGTSGNTIYF	TGTGCCAGCAGCCCCGGGACTTCAGGAAACACCATATATTTT
TRBV5-1	TRBJ2-2	once	-	CASSLDPGATGELFF	TGCGCCAGCAGCTTGGATCCGGGGGCCACCGGGGAGCTGTTTTTT
TRBV30	TRBJ1-2	-	TRBD1	CAWTRTGGDYGYTF	TGTGCCTGGACGAGGACAGGGGGCGACTATGGCTACACCTTC
TRBV6-5	TRBJ1-1	-	-	CASSPKYIGNTEAFF	TGTGCCAGCAGTCCAAAGTACATAGGGAACACTGAAGCTTTCTTT
TRBV27	TRBJ1-4	-	-	CASSLSPEFQTNEKLFF	TGTGCCAGCAGTTTATCTCCAGAATTCCAAACGAATGAAAAACTGTTTTTT
TRBV7-3	TRBJ2-2	-	-	CASSLRGNTGELFF	TGTGCCAGCAGCTTAAGAGGGAACACCGGGGAGCTGTTTTTT
TRBV29-1	TRBJ1-2	-	TRBD1	CSAGGQTSYTF	TGCAGCGCCGGGGGACAGACCAGCTACACCTTC
TRBV7-3	TRBJ1-2	-	TRBD1	CASSLWPGGAYGYTF	TGTGCCAGCAGCTTATGGCCAGGGGGCGCCTATGGCTACACCTTC
TRBV3-1/TRBV3-2	TRBJ1-1	-	-	CASSQSQLNEAFF	TGTGCCAGCAGCCAAAGCCAACTCAACGAAGCTTTCTTT
TRBV29-1	TRBJ1-2	-	-	CSVEDLNYGYTF	TGCAGCGTTGAAGACCTAAACTATGGCTACACCTTC
TRBV11-3	TRBJ1-2	-	-	CASSLGPRRTRYGYTF	TGTGCCAGCAGCTTAGGTCCCCGGAGGACAAGATATGGCTACACCTTC
TRBV19	TRBJ1-5	-	TRBD1	CASRGQINQPQHF	TGTGCCAGTAGGGGACAGATCAATCAGCCCCAGCATTTT
TRBV30	TRBJ2-7	-	-	CAWSQSFSEQYF	TGTGCCTGGAGTCAATCCTTTTCCGAGCAGTACTTC
TRBV11-2	TRBJ1-1	-	-	CASSHRRVRDAEAFF	TGTGCCAGCAGTCATAGAAGGGTGAGGGATGCTGAAGCTTTCTTT
TRBV11-3	TRBJ2-1	-	-	CASSLGGSYNEQFF	TGTGCCAGCAGCTTGGGGGGCTCCTACAATGAGCAGTTCTTC
TRBV7-9	TRBJ1-2	-	-	CASSGAGTGYTF	TGTGCCAGCAGCGGTGCGGGGACTGGCTACACCTTC
TRBV2	TRBJ2-1	many	-	CASRFHEQFF	TGTGCCAGCAGATTCCATGAGCAGTTCTTC
TRBV5-1	TRBJ1-2	few	-	CASSFGLGEGDYGYTF	TGCGCCAGCAGCTTCGGGCTCGGGGAGGGGGACTATGGCTACACCTTC
TRBV2	TRBJ1-5	-	TRBD1	CASSEDRGRDQPQHF	TGTGCCAGCAGTGAGGACAGGGGGCGAGATCAGCCCCAGCATTTT
TRBV5-1	TRBJ2-7	once	-	CASSLREGPYEQYF	TGCGCCAGCAGCCTCAGGGAAGGCCCCTACGAGCAGTACTTC
TRBV28	TRBJ1-1	-	-	CASSPHRGNTEAFF	TGTGCCAGCAGTCCCCATCGGGGGAACACTGAAGCTTTCTTT
TRBV28	TRBJ1-5	-	TRBD1	CASSSGQGNNQPQHF	TGTGCCAGCAGTTCGGGACAGGGGAACAATCAGCCCCAGCATTTT
TRBV21-1	TRBJ1-5	-	-	CASCVEAIHQPQHF	TGTGCCAGCTGCGTAGAGGCCATCCATCAGCCCCAGCATTTT
TRBV11-2	TRBJ1-6	-	-	CASSFPGEYSPLHF	TGTGCCAGCAGCTTTCCAGGGGAGTATTCACCCCTCCACTTT
TRBV28	TRBJ1-2	-	-	CASSLLEPNYGYTF	TGTGCCAGCAGTTTATTGGAGCCCAACTATGGCTACACCTTC
TRBV27	TRBJ2-7	-	-	CASSLRPGLGQQYF	TGTGCCAGCAGCTTAAGACCGGGCCTTGGACAGCAGTACTTC
TRBV7-2	TRBJ2-7	-	TRBD2	CASSIPGLVHEQYF	TGTGCCAGCAGCATTCCGGGACTAGTCCACGAGCAGTACTTC
TRBV10-3	TRBJ1-2	-	-	CAIRTGGYGYTF	TGTGCCATCAGGACAGGCGGGTATGGCTACACCTTC